What follows are 2 T cell receptor beta chains derived from one specimen sequenced in a study of tumour-infiltrating T cells in Burkitt lymphoma. TCRdb's copy holds only in-frame clones and misses some; the assay was immunoSEQ multiplex PCR. The sample yields nearly 3,000 clones, more than 13% seen once. Sequenced sample: tumor tissue. These receptor sequences come from a human donor with Burkitt lymphoma.

This clone appeared a few times. This rearrangement joins TRBV9 to TRBJ2-7; D gene uncertain. Trimming stripped 0 bases from V and 0 bases from J, with 7 bases between. The CDR3 is made up of 14 amino acids. Germline values: CDR1 SGDLS, CDR2 YYNGEE. DNA for the CDR3: TGTGCCAGCAGCGTAGACCCAGGCTCCTACGAGCAGTACTTC. It is translated as CASSVDPGSYEQYF.

The rearrangement links TRBV5-1 to TRBJ2-7; D perhaps matches TRBD1 (5 bases). The CDR3 contains 15 residues. CDR1 is SGHRS, CDR2 YFSETQ, per germline. Trimming took off 4 bases at V and 3 bases at J, with 17 bases between the two ends. CDR3 DNA sequence: TGCGCCAGCAGCCGTACTGGGCAGGGCGGCTACGAGCAGTACTTC. Its protein product is CASSRTGQGGYEQYF. The full variable domain, completed using reference TRBV5-1 and TRBJ2-7, is KAGVTQTPRYLIKTRGQQVTLSCSPISGHRSVSWYQQTPGQGLQFLFEYFSETQRNKGNFPGRFSGRQFSNSRSEMNVSTLELGDSALYLCASSRTGQGGYEQYFGPGTRLTVT.